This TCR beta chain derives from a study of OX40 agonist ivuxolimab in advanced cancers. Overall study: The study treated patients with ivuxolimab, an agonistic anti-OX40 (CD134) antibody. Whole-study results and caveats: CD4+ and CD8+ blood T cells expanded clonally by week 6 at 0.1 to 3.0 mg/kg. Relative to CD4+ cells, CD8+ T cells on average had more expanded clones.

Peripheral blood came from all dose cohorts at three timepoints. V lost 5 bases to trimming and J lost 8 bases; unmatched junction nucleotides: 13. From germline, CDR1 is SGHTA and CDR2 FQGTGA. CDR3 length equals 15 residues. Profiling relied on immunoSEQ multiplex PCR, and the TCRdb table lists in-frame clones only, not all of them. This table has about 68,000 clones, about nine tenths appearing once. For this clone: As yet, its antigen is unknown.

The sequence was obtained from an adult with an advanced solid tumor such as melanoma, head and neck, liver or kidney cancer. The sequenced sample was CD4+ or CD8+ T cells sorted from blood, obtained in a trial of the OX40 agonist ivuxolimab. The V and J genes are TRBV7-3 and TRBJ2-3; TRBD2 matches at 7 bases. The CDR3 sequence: CASSQGEGIAGTQYF. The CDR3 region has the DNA TGTGCCAGCAGCCAAGGGGAGGGGATAGCGGGTACGCAGTATTTT.